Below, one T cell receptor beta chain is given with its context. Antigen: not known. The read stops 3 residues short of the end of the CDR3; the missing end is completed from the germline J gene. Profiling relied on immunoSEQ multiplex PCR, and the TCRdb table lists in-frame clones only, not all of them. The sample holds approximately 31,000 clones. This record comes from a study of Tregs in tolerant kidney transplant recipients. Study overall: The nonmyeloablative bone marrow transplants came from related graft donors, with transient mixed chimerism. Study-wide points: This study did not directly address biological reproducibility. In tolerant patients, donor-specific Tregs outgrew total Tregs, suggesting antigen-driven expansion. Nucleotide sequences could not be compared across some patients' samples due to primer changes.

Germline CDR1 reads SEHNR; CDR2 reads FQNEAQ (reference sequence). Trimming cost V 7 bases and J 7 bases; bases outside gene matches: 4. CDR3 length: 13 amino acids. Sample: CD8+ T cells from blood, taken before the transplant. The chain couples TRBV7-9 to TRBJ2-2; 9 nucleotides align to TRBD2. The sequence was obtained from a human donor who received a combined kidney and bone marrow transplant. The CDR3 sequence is CASIAGGNGELFF. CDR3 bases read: TGTGCCAGCATTGCGGGGGGGAACGGGGAG.